This TCR beta chain was captured in a study of blood T cells in healthy people across ages. The V and J ends lost 2 bases and 5 bases, in that order; junction bases with no gene match: 9. This CDR3 region has 16 residues. The germline V gene encodes CDR1 LGHNA and CDR2 YNFKEQ. Primers used in a second PCR of roughly 6 to 11 cycles were a sample-barcoded 5' primer and a J-beta primer mix. TCRdb processed the 5' RACE reads anew with MiXCR; each CDR3 protein has one entry. The sample records 800,000 or so distinct CDR3 sequences, approximately 59% being singletons. Study-wide findings and caveats: Strong correlation linked observed beta diversity and percent naive T cells.

In regard to this clonotype: What it binds is unknown.

Investigators took around 10 milliliters of peripheral blood from every donor. Isolation yielded PBMCs, at least 6 million per sample, in every case. Each sample yielded at least 6 micrograms of PBMC total RNA. The sample was blood. The chain uses TRBV4-2 and TRBJ2-4, with 7 bases lining up with TRBD2. This sequence was found in a man younger than 40 in good health. This CDR3 is CASSQRRESSQNIQYF. Here the CDR3 DNA reads TGTGCCAGCAGCCAAAGGCGGGAGTCGAGCCAAAACATTCAGTACTTC.